Listed below are T cell receptor beta chains from one sample, sequenced in a study of blood T cell repertoires in COVID-19. Using immunoSEQ multiplex PCR, the repertoire was profiled, and TCRdb retains in-frame clones only, with some absent. The sample lists under 200,000 clones; more than 75% were seen once. The sample consisted of peripheral blood. These receptors originate from a man between 50 and 59 years old who had recovered from COVID-19. Both conserved end residues are part of each CDR3. A D gene is named only where the DNA matches it firmly. Size is stated for part of the rows, as once, few or many counts, or as a class when the clone is expanded.

d_gene	abundance	v_gene	j_gene	CDR3nt	CDR3aa
TRBD2	.	TRBV7-2	TRBJ2-1	TGTGCCAGCAGCTTACTCGCGGGGGGCCGACTTCTCTACAATGAGCAGTTCTTC	CASSLLAGGRLLYNEQFF
.	.	TRBV9	TRBJ2-3	TGTGCCAGCAGCGTGGCCGGGAGTCCTAGCACAGATACGCAGTATTTT	CASSVAGSPSTDTQYF
TRBD2	.	TRBV18	TRBJ2-7	TGTGCCAGCTCACTAGCGGGGGCCCAGTCCTCCTACGAGCAGTACTTC	CASSLAGAQSSYEQYF
.	once	TRBV3-1/TRBV3-2	TRBJ2-3	TGTGCCAGCAGCCAACGCAGAAGCACAGATACGCAGTATTTT	CASSQRRSTDTQYF
TRBD1	.	TRBV2	TRBJ1-5	TGTGCCAGCAGGGTACAGGGGTCAAATCAGCCCCAGCATTTT	CASRVQGSNQPQHF
TRBD1	.	TRBV7-3	TRBJ1-5	TGTGCCAGCAGGTCAAGACAGGGGGTGGATAGCAATCAGCCCCAGCATTTT	CASRSRQGVDSNQPQHF
.	once	TRBV4-1	TRBJ1-6	TGCGCCAGCAGCCAAGGTGAAAAGCCTTTTAATTCACCCCTCCACTTT	CASSQGEKPFNSPLHF
TRBD1	once	TRBV28	TRBJ1-2	TGTGCCAGCAGTTCCCCAACAGGGGGCTGGAGTGGCTACACCTTC	CASSSPTGGWSGYTF
TRBD1	.	TRBV6-2/TRBV6-3	TRBJ1-1	TGTGCCAGCAGTCACCAGGACAGGCGTATCCCTGAAGCTTTCTTT	CASSHQDRRIPEAFF
.	.	TRBV20-1	TRBJ2-5	TGCAGTGCAGAGAACCAAGAGACCCAGTACTTC	CSAENQETQYF
.	.	TRBV27	TRBJ1-2	TGTGCCAGCAGCTTAACAGCTAACTATGGCTACACCTTC	CASSLTANYGYTF
TRBD2	.	TRBV6-5	TRBJ2-7	TGTGCCAGCAGTTCGGGGGGGCCCTACGAGCAGTACTTC	CASSSGGPYEQYF
TRBD1	.	TRBV29-1	TRBJ1-4	TGCAGCGTTGAGGACAGGGGTTCTAATGAAAAACTGTTTTTT	CSVEDRGSNEKLFF
TRBD2	.	TRBV7-6	TRBJ2-5	TGTGCCAGCAGCTTACTGGGGGGGACCCGGGGGTTCCAAGAGACCCAGTACTTC	CASSLLGGTRGFQETQYF
.	.	TRBV19	TRBJ1-1	TGTGCCAGTAGTCTTAACAGGGTTATGAACACTGAAGCTTTCTTT	CASSLNRVMNTEAFF
TRBD1	.	TRBV4-3	TRBJ2-2	TGCGCCAGCAGCCAAGATCTAAACAGGGGTGGGGAGCTGTTTTTT	CASSQDLNRGGELFF
.	.	TRBV9	TRBJ2-5	TGTGCCAGCAGCGTAGAATCTTCCCGGGAGACCCAGTACTTC	CASSVESSRETQYF
.	.	TRBV5-8	TRBJ2-7	TGTGCCAGCAGCTTGGTTTGGGGCGGATACGAGCAGTACTTC	CASSLVWGGYEQYF
TRBD2	.	TRBV3-1/TRBV3-2	TRBJ2-5	TGTGCCAGCAGCCCCTCTAGCGGGATTCAAGAGACCCAGTACTTC	CASSPSSGIQETQYF
TRBD1	.	TRBV5-1	TRBJ2-5	TGCGCCAGCAGCAAGGGACAGGGGGCCTACGAGACCCAGTACTTC	CASSKGQGAYETQYF
.	few	TRBV7-2	TRBJ2-2	TGTGCCAGCAGCTTAGGGGAGGACACCGGGGAGCTGTTTTTT	CASSLGEDTGELFF
.	.	TRBV28	TRBJ1-2	TGTGCCAGCGAGGTTGCAGACTATGGCTACACCTTC	CASEVADYGYTF
.	.	TRBV5-5	TRBJ1-1	TGTGCCAGCAGCTTGGATTGGGGGGGTCCCTACACTGAAGCTTTCTTT	CASSLDWGGPYTEAFF
.	.	TRBV4-2	TRBJ1-6	TGTGCCAGTCGTAACACTCGGGGGGTAGCTAATTCACCCCTCCACTTT	CASRNTRGVANSPLHF
TRBD1	.	TRBV4-1	TRBJ1-2	TGCGCCAGCAGCCAACCATCCAAAGGGGGCAACTATGGCTATGGCTACACCTTC	CASSQPSKGGNYGYGYTF
.	.	TRBV7-2	TRBJ1-6	TGTGCCAGCAGCTTAAGGAGGATGTCACCCCTCCACTTT	CASSLRRMSPLHF
TRBD1	.	TRBV5-1	TRBJ2-5	TGCGCCAGCAGCCAGACAGGGAAAGAGACCCAGTACTTC	CASSQTGKETQYF
TRBD2	once	TRBV18	TRBJ2-1	TGTGCCAGCTCACCATACAGCGGGGGGGCGAATGAGCAGTTCTTC	CASSPYSGGANEQFF
.	.	TRBV5-5	TRBJ1-4	TGTGCCAGCAGCTTGACACCAACTAATGAAAAACTGTTTTTT	CASSLTPTNEKLFF
TRBD2	.	TRBV6-2/TRBV6-3	TRBJ2-3	TGTGCCAGCAGTTACTCGCAGCTTCCTAGCGGGCCTACAGATACGCAGTATTTT	CASSYSQLPSGPTDTQYF
.	.	TRBV19	TRBJ1-1	TGTGCCAGTAGTGTGAGGGGGGGACGCATGAACACTGAAGCTTTCTTT	CASSVRGGRMNTEAFF
.	.	TRBV15	TRBJ2-2	TGTGCCACCAGCAGAGGGGGGGCGAACACCGGGGAGCTGTTTTTT	CATSRGGANTGELFF
.	.	TRBV9	TRBJ2-5	TGTGCCAGCAGCACACGAGGGGGATACCCCAAAGAGACCCAGTACTTC	CASSTRGGYPKETQYF
TRBD1	.	TRBV7-3	TRBJ2-3	TGTGCCAGCAGCTTAACAGGGACAGGGGGCGCAAGAGATACGCAGTATTTT	CASSLTGTGGARDTQYF
TRBD1	.	TRBV24-1	TRBJ2-7	TGTGCCACCAGTGCCGCCGGGACAGGGGCTCCGAGCTCCTACGAGCAGTACTTC	CATSAAGTGAPSSYEQYF
.	.	TRBV29-1	TRBJ2-2	TGCAGCGCGAAGACAGCGAACACCGGGGAGCTGTTTTTT	CSAKTANTGELFF
.	once	TRBV3-1/TRBV3-2	TRBJ2-1	TGTGCCAGCAGCCAAGATTCATCGGGGAGACCCTACAATGAGCAGTTCTTC	CASSQDSSGRPYNEQFF
TRBD1	.	TRBV25-1	TRBJ2-1	TGTGCCAGTAGACAGGGTTCCTACAATGAGCAGTTCTTC	CASRQGSYNEQFF
.	.	TRBV7-2	TRBJ1-2	TGTGCCAGCAGCCAAGACAGGAACTATGGCTACACCTTC	CASSQDRNYGYTF
.	.	TRBV18	TRBJ2-2	TGTGCCAGCTCACTCAGTGAAGGGGTAACCGGGGAGCTGTTTTTT	CASSLSEGVTGELFF
.	.	TRBV11-2	TRBJ2-5	TGTGCCAGCAGCCTTAGGACAGCCCAAGAGACCCAGTACTTC	CASSLRTAQETQYF
.	.	TRBV5-1	TRBJ1-1	TGCGCCAGCAGCTCGAAACAGGGAGTAGGTGTCACTGAAGCTTTCTTT	CASSSKQGVGVTEAFF
.	.	TRBV30	TRBJ2-3	TGTGCCTGGAGTGTGGGCTTGGATACGCAGTATTTT	CAWSVGLDTQYF
TRBD1	.	TRBV6-5	TRBJ1-1	TGTGCCAGCAGTTCCGCCGGGACAGGGGGCAGTACTGAAGCTTTCTTT	CASSSAGTGGSTEAFF
TRBD2	.	TRBV19	TRBJ2-3	TGTGCCAGTAGTATCCCAACTAGCGCCGGGGCAGATACGCAGTATTTT	CASSIPTSAGADTQYF
TRBD1	.	TRBV30	TRBJ1-2	TGTGCCTGGAGTCCGGGACAGGGGAACCGGGGCTACACCTTC	CAWSPGQGNRGYTF